This T cell receptor beta chain was identified in a study of CXCR3-negative and CXCR3-positive naive CD8 T cells (dated by TCRdb to between 2018 and 2021). At the level of the whole study: In total, 130 million to 150 million TRB reads were obtained, which works out to roughly 1.5 +/- 0.3 million reads per library. The TRBV-TRBJ cluster analysis covered naive subsets from 5 or 6 donors and memory cells from 3 donors. Diversity and physicochemical repertoire analyses covered around 10 donors pooled from two independent experiments. What the study reported, not specific to this receptor: Both naive subsets had comparably high repertoire diversity, while memory CD8+ T cells had much lower repertoire diversity. Because surface CD5, which has been linked to self-reactivity in mice, was comparable between naive subsets, TCR interaction strength was also inferred from TRB CDR3 physicochemical properties. Compared with CXCR3-negative naive cells, CXCR3-positive naive cells had TRB CDR3s with higher hydrophobicity (lower Kidera factor 4), lower energy, and higher strength and volume indices. Because CXCR3 expression was partially decreased after cryopreservation, freshly isolated PBMCs were used for most assays. Similar TRBV-TRBJ usage was shown by naive CXCR3-negative and CXCR3-positive cells from the same donor, whereas distinct patterns were shown by memory cells.

Sequenced on a NextSeq 550. The Human TCR Profiling Kit (MiLaboratory) was used to make UMI-labeled 5' RACE TRB cDNA libraries. cDNA synthesis used the entire amount of extracted RNA, and PCR amplification then used the entire amount of cDNA produced. Libraries were prepared in parallel with an identical number of PCR cycles. Per the source publication's procedure: MIGEC and MiXCR extracted about 53,000 +/- 10,000 unique UMI-labeled TRB cDNA molecules per library, requiring at least two reads per UMI. On average, about 40,000 +/- 10,000 functional in-frame TRB CDR3 nucleotide clonotypes lacking stop codons were found per library. After downsampling to 5000 UMI-labeled TRB molecules per sample, diversity metrics such as normalized Shannon-Wiener and Chao1 were calculated in VDJtools. For the central five CDR3 residues, VDJtools calculated physicochemical properties weighted by clonotype size, namely interaction energy, strength, volume and Kidera factor 4. After the reads were reprocessed by TCRdb, one entry was made per CDR3 protein sequence, with no DNA. Here the V and J calls rest on TCRdb's processing, not on the authors' analysis. The sample's table covers about 80,000 distinct CDR3 sequences. The ten most abundant clones make up roughly 1.6% of the sample.

With respect to this clonotype: This clone's antigen is unknown.

For every CD8+ T cell subset, around 300,000 cells were flow-sorted straight into RLT lysis buffer, and each subset was sorted in triplicate. To exclude memory contaminants, naive CD8+ T cells were stringently defined as CD45RO-CCR7+CD27+CD95-. Peripheral blood mononuclear cells were isolated from buffy coats using standard density gradient centrifugation. Naive CXCR3-negative and CXCR3-positive CD8+ T cells were flow-sorted on a FACSAria III. An RNeasy Mini Kit was used to extract total RNA from the sorted cells. The CDR3 measures 13 amino acids from cysteine to phenylalanine. No DNA accompanies this entry. CDR1 and CDR2 are drawn from the germline V gene: MDHEN, SYDVKM.

Sample: naive CXCR3- CD8+ T cells from blood. Interpreted using the paper, the cell subset or site label stands for: CD45RO-CCR7+CD27+CD95- naive CD8+ T cells lacking CXCR3 (TNR3-). The chain joins TRBV28 to TRBJ2-3; TCRdb reports TRBD1, a call that lacks DNA to check it against. The source is a human donor in good health. Some clones in this sample may be carry-over from other donors' samples. The CDR3 protein is CASIGTLTDTQYF.